The present entry profiles one T cell receptor beta chain with its context. Its antigen remains unknown. Sequenced with the Oncomine TCR Beta short-read assay was DNA taken from cultured CD4+ T cells. One entry per CDR3 protein results from TCRdb running MiXCR on the PCR reads. The table shows about 11,000 distinct CDR3 sequences, with 32% occurring only once. As for treatment: roughly 11-day PBMC culture with coronavirus spike peptide pools or control peptides (ViraFEST assay). These data originate in a study of vaccination and CD4 T cells after COVID-19. Germline CDR1 and CDR2: DFQATT and SNEGSKA (reference sequence). The CDR3 totals 16 residues. V was pared by 0 bases and J by 4 bases, with 9 bases of the junction left unmatched.

The receptor's source is a human donor who had recovered from COVID-19. The sequences come from CD4+ T cells from blood, cultured in vitro, collected after SARS-CoV-2 vaccination. V usage is TRBV20-1 and J usage is TRBJ2-1; 7 bases match TRBD2. DNA of the CDR3: TGCAGTGCTAGAGACCCCCGGGCTAGCGGATACAATGAGCAGTTCTTC. Translated: CSARDPRASGYNEQFF.